This TCR beta chain was sequenced for a study of blood T cell repertoires in COVID-19. Per the original data handling: Reference gene primer amplification in the assay estimated nucleated cell counts. The data were produced by immunoSEQ multiplex PCR, yet TCRdb's version contains in-frame clones alone and is incomplete. That table gives V, J and clone size, and the DNA gave D and trimming. This sample has a few hundred thousand clones, with about nine tenths found just once. Germline CDR1 is MDHEN and CDR2 is SYDVKM. The junction had 8 bases not matched to a gene; V was cut back by 1 base and J by 5 bases. The CDR3 runs to 17 residues.

This clonotype originated in a young woman with COVID-19, enrolled during active disease. V and J are TRBV28 and TRBJ1-4, with 9 bases aligning to TRBD1. Sequencing input: peripheral blood. CDR3 DNA sequence: TGTGCCAGCAGTTTATTCGACAGGGGGAACGCAAATGAAAAACTGTTTTTT. Translated, it gives CASSLFDRGNANEKLFF.